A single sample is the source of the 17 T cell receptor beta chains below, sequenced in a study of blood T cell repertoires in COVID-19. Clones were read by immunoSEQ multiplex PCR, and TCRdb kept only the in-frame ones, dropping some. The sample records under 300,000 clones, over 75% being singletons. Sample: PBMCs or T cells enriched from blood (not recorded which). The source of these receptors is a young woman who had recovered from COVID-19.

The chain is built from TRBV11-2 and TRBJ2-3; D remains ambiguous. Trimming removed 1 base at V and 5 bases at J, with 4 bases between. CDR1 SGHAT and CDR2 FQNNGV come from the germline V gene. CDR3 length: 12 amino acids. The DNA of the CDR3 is TGTGCCAGCAGCTTAGTCTTAGATACGCAGTATTTT. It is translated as CASSLVLDTQYF.

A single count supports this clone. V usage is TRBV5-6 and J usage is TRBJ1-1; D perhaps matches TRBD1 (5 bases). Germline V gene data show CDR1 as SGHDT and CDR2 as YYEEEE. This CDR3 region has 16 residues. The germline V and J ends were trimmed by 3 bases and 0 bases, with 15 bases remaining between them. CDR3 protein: CASSSSAGEMNTEAFF. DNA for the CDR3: TGTGCCAGCAGCTCCTCGGCGGGGGAAATGAACACTGAAGCTTTCTTT.

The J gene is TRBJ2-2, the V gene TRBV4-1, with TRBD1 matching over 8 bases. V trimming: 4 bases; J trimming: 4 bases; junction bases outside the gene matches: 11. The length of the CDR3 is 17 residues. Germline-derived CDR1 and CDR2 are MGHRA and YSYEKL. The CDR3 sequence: CASSLGGGQGSTGELFF. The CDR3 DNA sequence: TGCGCCAGCAGCCTCGGAGGTGGACAGGGTAGCACCGGGGAGCTGTTTTTT.

This CDR3 is CASSSPLGYGYTF. CDR3 nucleotide sequence: TGTGCCAGCAGTTCACCTCTAGGCTATGGCTACACCTTC. This chain joins TRBV12-3 or TRBV12-4 and TRBJ1-2; D ambiguous. Trimming removed 4 bases from V and 4 bases from J, with 10 bases in between. This CDR3 has 13 residues.

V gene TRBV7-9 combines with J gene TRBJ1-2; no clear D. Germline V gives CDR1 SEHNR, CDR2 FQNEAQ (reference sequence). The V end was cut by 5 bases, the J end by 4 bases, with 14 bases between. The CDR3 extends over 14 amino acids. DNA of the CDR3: TGTGCCAGCAGCAAAAATAATCCTCGCTATGGCTACACCTTC. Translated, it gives CASSKNNPRYGYTF.

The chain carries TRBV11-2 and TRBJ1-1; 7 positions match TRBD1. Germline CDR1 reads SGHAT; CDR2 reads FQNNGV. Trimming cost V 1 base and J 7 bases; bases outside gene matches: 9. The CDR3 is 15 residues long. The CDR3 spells CASSLGAGGNGEAFF. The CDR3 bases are TGTGCCAGCAGCTTAGGGGCAGGGGGAAATGGTGAAGCTTTCTTT.

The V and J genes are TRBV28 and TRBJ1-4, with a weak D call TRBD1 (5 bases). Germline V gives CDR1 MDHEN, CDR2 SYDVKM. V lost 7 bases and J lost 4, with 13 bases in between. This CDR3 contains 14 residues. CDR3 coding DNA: TGTGCCAGCACCCCCGGGGGGGTTAATGAAAAACTGTTTTTT. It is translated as CASTPGGVNEKLFF.

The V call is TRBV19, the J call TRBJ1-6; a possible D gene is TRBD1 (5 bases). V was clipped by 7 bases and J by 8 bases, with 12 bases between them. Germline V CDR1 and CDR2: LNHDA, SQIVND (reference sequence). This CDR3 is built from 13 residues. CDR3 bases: TGTGCCAGTAAGGATGCAGGGTATTCACCCCTCCACTTT. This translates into CASKDAGYSPLHF.

The CDR3 region is CASRAGLARTGELFF. DNA for the CDR3: TGTGCCAGCAGGGCAGGACTAGCCCGCACCGGGGAGCTGTTTTTT. This chain uses TRBV2 with TRBJ2-2; 8 nucleotides line up with TRBD2. The J segment lost 4 bases and the V segment lost 6 bases, leaving 7 bases of the junction unmatched. The germline V gene has CDR1 SNHLY and CDR2 FYNNEI. This CDR3 has 15 amino acids.

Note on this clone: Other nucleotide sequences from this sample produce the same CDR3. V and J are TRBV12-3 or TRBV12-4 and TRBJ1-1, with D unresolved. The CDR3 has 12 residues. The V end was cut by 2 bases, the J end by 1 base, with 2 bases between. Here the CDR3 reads CASSLRNTEAFF. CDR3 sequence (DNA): TGTGCCAGCAGTTTACGGAACACTGAAGCTTTCTTT.

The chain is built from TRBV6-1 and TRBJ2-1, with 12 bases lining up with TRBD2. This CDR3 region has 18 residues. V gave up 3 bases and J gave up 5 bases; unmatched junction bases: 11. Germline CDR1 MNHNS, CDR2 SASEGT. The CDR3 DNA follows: TGTGCCAGCAGTGATGGACTAGCGGGGAAGCTTCTGGACAATGAGCAGTTCTTC. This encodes CASSDGLAGKLLDNEQFF.

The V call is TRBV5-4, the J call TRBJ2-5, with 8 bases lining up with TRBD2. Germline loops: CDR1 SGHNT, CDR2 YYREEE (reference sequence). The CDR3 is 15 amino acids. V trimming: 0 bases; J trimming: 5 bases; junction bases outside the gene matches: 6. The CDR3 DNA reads TGTGCCAGCAGCTTGGGGGGTAGCGGGGATGAGACCCAGTACTTC. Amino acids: CASSLGGSGDETQYF.

The CDR3 sequence: CASSPSLDNEQFF. CDR3 DNA sequence: TGTGCCAGCTCACCCTCCCTCGACAATGAGCAGTTCTTC. The chain has TRBV18 and TRBJ2-1, with unresolved D. CDR3 length equals 13 residues. V was cut by 3 bases and J by 5 bases, with 8 bases left in between. The germline gives CDR1 KGHSH, CDR2 LQKENI.

CDR3 residues: CASMSPSSYNSPLHF. For the CDR3, the DNA is TGTGCCAGCATGTCACCGAGCTCCTATAATTCACCCCTCCACTTT. The rearrangement uses TRBV28 and TRBJ1-6; no clear D gene. The CDR3 loop spans 15 amino acids. Germline V gene data show CDR1 as MDHEN and CDR2 as SYDVKM. V was trimmed by 7 bases and J by 0 bases, leaving 10 bases between them.

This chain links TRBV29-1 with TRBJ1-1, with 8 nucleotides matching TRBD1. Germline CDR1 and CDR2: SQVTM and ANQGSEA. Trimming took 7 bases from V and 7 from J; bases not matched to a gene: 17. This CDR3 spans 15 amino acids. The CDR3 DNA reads TGCAGCGCCCCCGGGACAGGAGATAATTGGGGTGAAGCTTTCTTT. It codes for CSAPGTGDNWGEAFF.

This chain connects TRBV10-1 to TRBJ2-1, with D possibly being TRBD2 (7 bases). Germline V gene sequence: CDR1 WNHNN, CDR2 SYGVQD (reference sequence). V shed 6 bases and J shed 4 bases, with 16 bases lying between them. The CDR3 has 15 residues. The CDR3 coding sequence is TGCGCCAGCAGCGAGAAGGGGGGGCAATACAATGAGCAGTTCTTC. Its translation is CASSEKGGQYNEQFF.

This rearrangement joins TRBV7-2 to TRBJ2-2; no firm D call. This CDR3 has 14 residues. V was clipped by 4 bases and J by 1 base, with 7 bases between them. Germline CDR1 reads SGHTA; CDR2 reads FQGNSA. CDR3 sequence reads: CASSSPGNTGELFF. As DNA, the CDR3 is TGTGCCAGCAGCTCCCCGGGGAACACCGGGGAGCTGTTTTTT.